This T cell receptor (beta chain) was profiled in a study of identical twins. Study findings and constraints: Beta clonotypes that were abundant in cord blood contained fewer insertions, a pattern absent from memory repertoires.

Regarding this clonotype: Its matching antigen is unknown.

From the 5' RACE reads, TCRdb called clonotypes with MiXCR, one entry per CDR3 protein. In the table there are about 550,000 distinct CDR3 sequences, under 25% of which are singletons. Germline V CDR1 and CDR2: WNHNN, SYGVQD (reference sequence). V lost 0 bases to trimming and J lost 5 bases; unmatched junction nucleotides: 3. CDR3 length: 15 residues. This sample was shared with a second study, whose subject was yellow fever vaccine responses in identical twins.

The chain links TRBV10-1 to TRBJ2-3; 9 positions match TRBD2. The sequenced sample was CD4+ T cells sorted from blood. This sequence was found in a woman between 18 and 29 years old in good health. The DNA of the CDR3 is TGCGCCAGCAGTGAGTCGTCTAGCGGGAAAGATACGCAGTATTTT. Translation gives CASSESSSGKDTQYF.